The entry that follows covers one T cell receptor (beta chain) sequence. The sample is drawn from a study of blood T cells in healthy people across ages. From germline, CDR1 is SGHNT and CDR2 YENEEA. This CDR3 has 15 residues. V lost 3 bases and J lost 0; bases outside the gene matches: 3. Together with a sample-barcoded 5' primer, a J-beta primer mix was included in a second PCR lasting about 6 to 11 cycles. TCRdb analysed the 5' RACE reads with MiXCR anew, one entry per CDR3 protein. The sample contains roughly 410,000 distinct CDR3 sequences, approximately 51% of which appear only once. Sequenced sample: blood. The source of this sequence is a man in his 60s in good health. The chain employs TRBV11-3 and TRBJ2-7; 9 nucleotides match TRBD2. The CDR3 DNA reads TGTGCCAGCAGCTTCGCTAGCGGGGCCTCCTACGAGCAGTACTTC. Translated, it gives CASSFASGASYEQYF.